This TCR beta chain was captured in a study of blood T cell repertoires in COVID-19. Study overall: Italy, Spain and the United States were the sources of the convalescent and acute COVID-19 samples. Sources were T cells, B-cell-depleted T cells, or PBMCs; the material itself was cDNA or gDNA.

Authors' analysis steps: Amplification of reference gene primers provided the estimated nucleated cell counts. Clones were sequenced by immunoSEQ multiplex PCR, and TCRdb holds only the in-frame ones, with some missing. D and trimming come from the DNA, and the V and J calls and clone size come from that table. The repertoire holds about 220,000 clones, 80% seen once, with roughly 13% in the top ten. The clonotype originates from a human donor in a cohort sampled during active COVID-19. Specimen: peripheral blood.

CDR3 DNA: TGTGCCAGCAGCCAGGGGAGGGCTAATGAAAAACTGTTTTTT. Protein sequence: CASSQGRANEKLFF. J is TRBJ1-4 and V is TRBV7-9, with a weak D call TRBD1 (6 bases). The CDR3 length is 14 residues. V lost 5 bases and J lost 3, with 10 bases in between. The germline gives CDR1 SEHNR, CDR2 FQNEAQ (reference sequence).